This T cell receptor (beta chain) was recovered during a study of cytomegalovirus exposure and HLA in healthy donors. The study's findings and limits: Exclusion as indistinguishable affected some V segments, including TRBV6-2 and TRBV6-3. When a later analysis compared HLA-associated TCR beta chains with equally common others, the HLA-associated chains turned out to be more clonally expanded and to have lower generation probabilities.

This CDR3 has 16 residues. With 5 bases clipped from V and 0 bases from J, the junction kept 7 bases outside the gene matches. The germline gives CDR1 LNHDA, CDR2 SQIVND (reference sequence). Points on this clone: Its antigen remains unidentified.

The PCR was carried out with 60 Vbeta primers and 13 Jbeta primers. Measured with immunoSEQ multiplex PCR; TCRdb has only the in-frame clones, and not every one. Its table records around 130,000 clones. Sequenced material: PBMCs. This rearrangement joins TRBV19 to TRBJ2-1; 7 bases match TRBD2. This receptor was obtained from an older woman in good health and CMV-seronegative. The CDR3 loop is CASSGRRESSYNEQFF. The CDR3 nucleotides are TGTGCCAGTAGTGGGCGGCGGGAGAGCTCCTACAATGAGCAGTTCTTC. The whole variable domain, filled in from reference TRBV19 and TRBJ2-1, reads DGGITQSPKYLFRKEGQNVTLSCEQNLNHDAMYWYRQDPGQGLRLIYYSQIVNDFQKGDIAEGYSVSREKKESFPLTVTSAQKNPTAFYLCASSGRRESSYNEQFFGPGTRLTVL.